The rows below give T cell receptor beta chains drawn from one sample of a study of T-cell reconstitution after alpha-beta-depleted transplantation in children. TCRdb reprocessed the PCR reads with MiXCR, giving one entry per CDR3 protein. The top ten hold roughly a third of the sample, which has about 15,000 distinct CDR3 sequences, around 8.3% seen once. The specimen was PBMCs, mostly from graft donor cells, collected 60 days after TCRalphabeta/CD19-depleted stem cell transplant. These TCRs come from a boy younger than two who had a stem cell transplant for Wiskott-Aldrich syndrome, so the T cells may come from the graft donor. The CDR3 runs from the conserved cysteine through the conserved F or W. The D gene is left open where the match is weak. For some rows the clone size is stated as once, few or many, or as a class when expanded; others skip it.

d_gene	v_gene	abundance	j_gene	CDR3nt	CDR3aa
TRBD2	TRBV20-1	few	TRBJ2-7	TGCAGTGCTAGAGATATTAGAGTTTCGGGGATAGCGGGAATTAACCCCTACGAGCAGTACTTC	CSARDIRVSGIAGINPYEQYF
-	TRBV6-5	few	TRBJ2-2	TGTGCCAGCAGTTATACGGGTCAACCCTTAGCAAACACCGGGGAGCTGTTTTTT	CASSYTGQPLANTGELFF
-	TRBV5-1	few	TRBJ2-2	TGCGCCAGCAGCTGGCAAGGGGCTAACGCGAACACCGGGGAGCTGTTTTTT	CASSWQGANANTGELFF
TRBD1	TRBV30	many	TRBJ2-1	TGTGCCTGGCGGACAGGGCTATACAATGAGCAGTTCTTC	CAWRTGLYNEQFF
-	TRBV21-1	-	TRBJ2-7	TGTGCCAGCAGCATCCTAAGGCACCAGGGCTCCTCCTACGAGCAGTACTTC	CASSILRHQGSSYEQYF
-	TRBV7-7	many	TRBJ2-1	TGTGCCAGCAGCTCGCATCCCCACCCCCTCAATGAGCAGTTCTTC	CASSSHPHPLNEQFF
TRBD1	TRBV5-4	-	TRBJ2-5	TGTGCCAGCAGCATCCCTACCGGGGACAGGGCTCTTGAGACCCAGTACTTC	CASSIPTGDRALETQYF
-	TRBV6-5	-	TRBJ1-1	TGTGCCAGCAGTTACCAGACAGGTGGGACTGAAGCTTTCTTT	CASSYQTGGTEAFF
-	TRBV7-9	-	TRBJ2-1	TGTGCCAGCAGCTTAGTTATTAGCTGGAGCTCCTACAATGAGCAGTTCTTC	CASSLVISWSSYNEQFF
-	TRBV29-1	many	TRBJ2-7	TGCAGCGTTGCTGGGCGGCTTTCCTACGAGCAGTACTTC	CSVAGRLSYEQYF
TRBD1	TRBV5-1	many	TRBJ2-5	TGCGCCAGCAGCCCGGGGACAGGATTCCAAGAGACCCAGTACTTC	CASSPGTGFQETQYF
TRBD1	TRBV7-9	-	TRBJ1-1	TGTGCCAGCAGCTCCGACAGGGAAATAGCTGAAGCTTTCTTT	CASSSDREIAEAFF
TRBD1	TRBV7-3	-	TRBJ1-5	TGTGCCAGCAGCCCCGGACAGGGTCAGCCCCAGCATTTT	CASSPGQGQPQHF
TRBD2	TRBV20-1	-	TRBJ2-1	TGCAGTGCGATAGCGGGAGGGGGCTACAATGAGCAGTTCTTC	CSAIAGGGYNEQFF
TRBD1	TRBV6-1	-	TRBJ2-3	TGTGCCAGCAGCGATGGGACAGCTAACACAGATACGCAGTATTTT	CASSDGTANTDTQYF
-	TRBV30	many	TRBJ1-1	TGTGCCTGGAGCCCCTGGGACTTGAGGAACACTGAAGCTTTCTTT	CAWSPWDLRNTEAFF
TRBD2	TRBV7-2	many	TRBJ2-1	TGTGCCAGCAGCTTCTCGGGTAGCGGGGGAGTTATACCCAATGAGCAGTTCTTC	CASSFSGSGGVIPNEQFF